The clone carrying this T cell receptor (beta chain) has a handful of counts. The CDR3 loop spans 15 amino acids. Germline CDR1 reads SGHRS; CDR2 reads YFSETQ. The V and J ends lost 0 bases and 11 bases, in that order; junction bases with no gene match: 8. The data stem from a study of blood T cells in healthy people across ages. A J-beta primer mix and a sample-barcoded 5' primer were used in a second PCR of about 6 to 12 cycles. Each TCR beta cDNA got a 12-nucleotide random molecular identifier. TCRdb fed the 5' RACE reads into MiXCR, producing one record per CDR3 protein. The sample records about 1.6 million distinct CDR3 sequences, almost 35% being singletons.

The receptor comes from a woman aged 25 to 39 in good health. Material for sequencing was blood. The chain joins TRBV5-1 to TRBJ2-5; 12 bases align to TRBD2. CDR3 in DNA: TGCGCCAGCAGCTTGGATGGACTAGCGGGATTAGAGCAGTACTTC. The encoded protein is CASSLDGLAGLEQYF.